These 12 T cell receptor beta chains were all obtained from the same sample, sequenced in a study of cytomegalovirus exposure and HLA in healthy donors. The PCR used 60 Vbeta and 13 Jbeta primers. Produced via immunoSEQ multiplex PCR; TCRdb's table is partial and in-frame only. The sample yields around 140,000 clones, about 64% seen once. Material: PBMCs. The origin of the receptors is a woman aged 35 to 49 in good health and CMV-seronegative.

Here the CDR3 reads CASSRGQGNSPLHF. For the CDR3, the DNA is TGTGCCAGCAGCCGAGGACAGGGGAATTCACCCCTCCACTTT. The chain has TRBV7-3 and TRBJ1-6; 9 nucleotides match TRBD1. Trimming cost V 5 bases and J 7 bases; bases outside gene matches: 3. The germline V gene encodes CDR1 SGHTA and CDR2 FQGTGA. The CDR3 extends over 14 amino acids.

V usage is TRBV5-1 and J usage is TRBJ2-5; no clear D. CDR3 size: 13 residues. Looked up from germline, CDR1 is SGHRS and CDR2 is YFSETQ. Trimming took 4 bases from V and 2 from J, leaving 9 bases between them. The CDR3 loop reads CASSQRTQETQYF. CDR3 coding DNA: TGCGCCAGCAGCCAACGAACACAAGAGACCCAGTACTTC.

CDR3 region: CASSYSDRQHEQFF. The CDR3 DNA reads as TGTGCCAGCAGTTACTCAGACAGGCAGCATGAGCAGTTCTTC. The chain recombines TRBV6-6 with TRBJ2-1; possible D gene TRBD1, 6 bases. Trimming took off 0 bases at V and 8 bases at J, with 11 bases between the two ends. Germline V gives CDR1 MNHNY, CDR2 SVGAGI (reference sequence). The CDR3 runs to 14 residues.

Written as DNA, the CDR3 is TGTGCCAGCAGTGCAGGGATGGTCTACGAGCAGTACTTC. Its translation is CASSAGMVYEQYF. The chain employs TRBV2 and TRBJ2-7; the D gene is possibly TRBD1 (5 bases). This CDR3 has 13 amino acids. CDR1 SNHLY and CDR2 FYNNEI come from the germline V gene. Trimming removed 4 bases at V and 3 bases at J, with 10 bases between.

This clone was found a few times. The genes are TRBV7-8 and TRBJ1-5, with D maybe TRBD1 (6 bases). This CDR3 spans 17 amino acids. Germline assignment: CDR1 SGHVS and CDR2 FQNEAQ. The germline V and J ends were trimmed by 1 base and 0 bases, with 13 bases remaining between them. The CDR3 sequence is CASSLGGGPYSNQPQHF. CDR3 bases: TGTGCCAGCAGCTTAGGTGGGGGCCCCTATAGCAATCAGCCCCAGCATTTT.

The genes are TRBV9 and TRBJ2-2; a weak D match, TRBD2 (5 bases). Trimming shortened V by 2 bases and J by 6 bases, and 17 bases separated the two germline ends. Looked up from germline, CDR1 is SGDLS and CDR2 is YYNGEE. The CDR3 length is 16 residues. The CDR3 nucleotides are TGTGCCAGCAGCGTTGCTAGGACTCGTACCCCCGGGGAGCTGTTTTTT. Its translation: CASSVARTRTPGELFF.

V is TRBV19 and J is TRBJ1-1; a possible D gene is TRBD1 (5 bases). The V gene lost 3 bases and the J gene lost 3 bases, with 14 bases spanning the gap. The CDR3 is 15 amino acids. From germline, CDR1 is LNHDA and CDR2 SQIVND (reference sequence). The CDR3 sequence is CASSIKGRRYTEAFF. The CDR3 DNA sequence: TGTGCCAGTAGTATTAAGGGGAGGAGGTACACTGAAGCTTTCTTT.

This clone was counted between two and nine times. V gene TRBV2 combines with J gene TRBJ2-2, with TRBD1 as a possible D gene (7 bases). Trimming removed 6 bases at V and 6 bases at J, with 17 bases between. Looked up from germline, CDR1 is SNHLY and CDR2 is FYNNEI. The CDR3 loop spans 15 amino acids. CDR3 sequence (DNA): TGTGCCAGCAGGGCAGAGACAGGGAGGCCCGGGGAGCTGTTTTTT. It specifies CASRAETGRPGELFF.

The rearrangement links TRBV5-4 to TRBJ2-3; D gene ambiguous. The germline V and J ends were trimmed by 0 bases and 0 bases, with 11 bases remaining between them. CDR1 SGHNT and CDR2 YYREEE come from the germline V gene (reference sequence). The CDR3 is 16 residues long. CDR3 nucleotide sequence: TGTGCCAGCAGCTTGGATAGAACTCTAAGCACAGATACGCAGTATTTT. Translation gives CASSLDRTLSTDTQYF. Complete variable domain (other parts from reference TRBV5-4 and TRBJ2-3): ETGVTQSPTHLIKTRGQQVTLRCSSQSGHNTVSWYQQALGQGPQFIFQYYREEENGRGNFPPRFSGLQFPNYSSELNVNALELDDSALYLCASSLDRTLSTDTQYFGPGTRLTVL.

This clone was seen a handful of times. The chain has TRBV6-9 and TRBJ1-6; D might be TRBD1 (6 bases). The germline V gene has CDR1 MNHGY and CDR2 SVAAGI. V dropped 0 bases and J dropped 10 bases, with 10 bases sitting between them. The CDR3 length is 14 residues. The CDR3 region is CASSYSGGNSPLHF. CDR3 nucleotide sequence: TGTGCCAGCAGTTATTCAGGGGGTAACTCACCCCTCCACTTT.

The rearrangement joins TRBV5-1 to TRBJ2-3; TRBD2 might be the D (7 bases). The CDR3 length is 16 residues. The germline V and J ends were trimmed by 0 bases and 0 bases, with 11 bases remaining between them. Germline CDR1 reads SGHRS; CDR2 reads YFSETQ. CDR3 protein: CASSLEGGSSTDTQYF. The CDR3 DNA sequence: TGCGCCAGCAGCTTGGAGGGGGGGTCTAGCACAGATACGCAGTATTTT. The variable domain in full, with the rest retrieved from reference TRBV5-1 and TRBJ2-3, is KAGVTQTPRYLIKTRGQQVTLSCSPISGHRSVSWYQQTPGQGLQFLFEYFSETQRNKGNFPGRFSGRQFSNSRSEMNVSTLELGDSALYLCASSLEGGSSTDTQYFGPGTRLTVL.

The chain employs TRBV25-1 and TRBJ1-1; no reliable D call. V lost 4 bases, J lost 10 bases, and 19 bases lay in between. The CDR3 consists of 14 residues. In germline, CDR1 is MGHDK, CDR2 SYGVNS. The CDR3 DNA reads as TGTGCCAGCAGTGGAGAGACGGGCAATCGGGGAGCTTTCTTT. Its translation: CASSGETGNRGAFF.